Given below is one T cell receptor beta chain in context. The CDR3 totals 15 residues. The V segment lost 4 bases and the J segment 5 bases; nucleotides outside the gene matches: 7. Germline CDR1 reads MNHEY; CDR2 reads SVGAGI. These data come from a study of control samples from healthy donors and cancer patients. The repertoire was sequenced with immunoSEQ multiplex PCR; TCRdb's copy has only in-frame clones and lacks some. The sample carries about 160,000 clones, approximately 90% recorded once. Specimen: blood. This TCR came from a young man in good health. The V and J genes are TRBV6-5 and TRBJ2-7, with 11 bases fitting TRBD2. The chain's CDR3 is CASSSLAGGINEQYF. In DNA, the CDR3 is TGTGCCAGCAGTTCCCTAGCGGGAGGAATAAACGAGCAGTACTTC.